This paragraph reports one T cell receptor (beta chain). This clonotype has a count of ten or more. Its antigen is not yet known. One base away there is no much larger clone; base qualities are not given. This specimen comes from a study of identical twins (dated by TCRdb to 2016 to 2017). With respect to the entire study: The study deep-sequenced TCR alpha and beta repertoires from monozygotic twins, unrelated adults of various ages and cord blood to test whether fetal clonotypes persist. To rule out contamination, the twin experiments were replicated at different times with different library preparation protocols.

Every donor was a healthy Caucasian. The twin cohort comprised three pairs of female monozygotic twins, all aged roughly 18 to 30 years. Peripheral blood mononuclear cells were the source from which RNA for the TCR libraries was isolated. Preparation of the library involved 5' RACE. Instrument on record: Illumina HiSeq 2000. Template switching added a universal primer binding site, and the final cDNA carried a unique molecular identifier that allowed TCR cDNA molecules to be counted accurately. Specific primers in the conserved constant-segment region were used to synthesize first-strand cDNA for TCR alpha and beta chains. To control for contamination, each cDNA library was double barcoded with a SMART-Mk sample barcode plus Illumina barcodes. TruSeq adapter sequences, together with Illumina sample barcodes, were added in two successive PCR steps. Sequencing of the TCR alpha and beta cDNA libraries was done on the Illumina HiSeq platform using custom primers. Concerning the study's data processing: MiGEC processed the raw reads to extract unique molecular identifiers, while MiXCR was used to determine the CDR3 positions. For each individual, recombination models were inferred using an EM algorithm with the repgenHMM and IGoR tools. Shared clonotype analysis was performed with the tcR package in R, normalizing sharing by the product of cloneset sizes. To study raw recombination without the effects of thymic and clonal selection, out-of-frame nonproductive sequences were analyzed. TCRdb trimmed the raw reads at Q25, called clones with MiXCR and kept productive beta chains. Identical CDR3 proteins give one entry, which carries the most common genes and DNA. The V and J calls and clone size come from TCRdb's table, not from the authors' own analysis. Counted in this sample were approximately 680,000 distinct CDR3 sequences; 7.1% of them appeared once. Of the sample, over 1.5% is held by the ten largest clones.

CDR1 and CDR2 were assigned from the germline V gene as SGHRS and YFSETQ. The CDR3 holds 14 amino acids from the cysteine to the phenylalanine. Only the CDR3 region is kept as DNA, spanning 42 bases read in frame from base 1. V has 4 bases trimmed and J has 2 bases trimmed; junction bases matching no gene number 2. The investigation overall reported the following: Invariant T cells such as MAIT and iNKT could partly confound zero-insertion analyses, although diverse VJ usage argued against such confounding for most clonotypes. In monozygotic twins, recombination models systematically underestimated out-of-frame TCR alpha sharing, but the models matched the sharing seen between unrelated individuals. Fewer insertions were carried by abundant cord blood beta clonotypes; a weaker similar trend was observed in young adult naive repertoires, while no such trend was observed in memory repertoires. Compared with coincidental sharing between unrelated individuals, out-of-frame TCR alpha sequences shared between twins showed an excess of sequences with low generation probability. The excess sharing between twins in beta out-of-frame sequences was weaker because fewer shared sequences reduced the signal-to-noise ratio. Because the same donors could not be followed over many years, the conclusions relied on cross-sectional statistical analysis.

This sample was also put to use in a study of yellow fever vaccine responses in identical twins. In that second paper, the authors write: According to the authors, in identical twins the way T cells responded to vaccination appeared partly convergent and partly personalized. Focusing on identical twins, the study followed the T cell clones that responded to the vaccine, and did so with precision.

The sequence is built from TRBV5-1 and TRBJ2-5; TRBD2 matches 10 bases in the middle. The sample comprised PBMCs. This receptor was identified in a woman aged 18-29 years in good health. The CDR3 reads as follows: CASSTSGNQETQYF. The nucleotides are TGCGCCAGCAGCACTAGCGGGAATCAAGAGACCCAGTACTTC.